This T cell receptor beta chain was recorded in a study of response to subunit inactivated influenza vaccine. The study's findings and limits: Every seasonal influenza vaccination brings in few new T cells, the authors suggested.

The CDR3 has 15 residues. The V segment lost 4 bases and the J segment 4 bases; nucleotides outside the gene matches: 7. Germline V gene data show CDR1 as LGHDT and CDR2 as YNNKEL (reference sequence). On this clonotype itself: Antigen: not known.

TCRdb recomputed calls from the RT-PCR reads with MiXCR, one row per CDR3 protein. Counted here are 500,000 or so distinct CDR3 sequences, approximately 15% occurring once; the ten biggest clones make up 3% to 3.5%. The source was CD4+ T cells sorted from PBMCs, collected approximately 25 months after vaccination. This receptor was taken from a man aged 50-75 years who received an inactivated influenza vaccine. The chain couples TRBV3-1 to TRBJ1-5, with TRBD1 identical over 7 bases. The CDR3 region is CASSPGTATNQPQHF. The DNA for the CDR3 is TGTGCCAGCAGCCCGGGGACAGCCACTAATCAGCCCCAGCATTTT. Complete variable domain (other parts from reference TRBV3-1 and TRBJ1-5): DTAVSQTPKYLVTQMGNDKSIKCEQNLGHDTMYWYKQDSKKFLKIMFSYNNKELIINETVPNRFSPKSPDKAHLNLHINSLELGDSAVYFCASSPGTATNQPQHFGDGTRLSIL.